This is a list of T cell receptor beta chains from one sample in a study of human T cells and chemical hapten exposure. In TCRdb, the RACE reads were re-called with MiXCR into one record per CDR3 protein. The sample consists of more than 250,000 distinct CDR3 sequences, roughly 8% of them appearing once. Sequences were derived from whole blood, sampled in connection with sensitization to the hapten diphenylcyclopropenone (DPC). The source is a man aged 18 to 30 with alopecia areata. Some clones in this sample may be carry-over from other donors' samples. Both conserved end residues are part of each CDR3. The order of the fields is J gene, V gene, CDR3 protein.

TRBJ2-3	TRBV28	CASSMRLNRDTQYF
TRBJ1-3	TRBV27	CASRGRAGNTIYF
TRBJ1-4	TRBV10-3	CAISGKQGIGTNEKLFF
TRBJ1-2	TRBV20-1	CSAIVAGGYGYTF
TRBJ1-4	TRBV6-6	CASSRDRENEKLFF
TRBJ1-1	TRBV5-1	CASSSRQGEYTEAFF
TRBJ1-1	TRBV9	CASSPRGLDYTEAFF
TRBJ1-6	TRBV4-1	CATSPSGDDNSPLHF
TRBJ2-1	TRBV6-2/TRBV6-3	CASSRDREANEQFF
TRBJ2-3	TRBV7-2	CASSVGQLEVDTQYF
TRBJ1-2	TRBV7-2	CASSFSPTANYGYTF
TRBJ2-5	TRBV29-1	CSATVQETQYF
TRBJ2-1	TRBV13	CASSLGGTGASSYNEQFF
TRBJ2-7	TRBV3-1	CASSLRLGEQYF
TRBJ1-2	TRBV29-1	CSVEAVADYGYTF
TRBJ2-1	TRBV7-2	CASSLAHREQFF
TRBJ1-5	TRBV20-1	CSAHRGNQPQHF
TRBJ1-1	TRBV6-6	CASSSFRQGIRNTEAFF
TRBJ1-5	TRBV6-2/TRBV6-3	CASSAQGAAQPQHF
TRBJ2-3	TRBV9	CASSSFGRGTDTQYF
TRBJ1-2	TRBV2	CASSVGMRYTF
TRBJ1-3	TRBV5-6	CASSLRLSSSGNTIYF
TRBJ1-5	TRBV12-3/TRBV12-4	CASSPEGGNQPQHF
TRBJ2-3	TRBV24-1	CATSRGSSTDTQYF
TRBJ1-2	TRBV6-1	CASSNRADYGYTF
TRBJ1-1	TRBV20-1	CSARDRQGASEAFF
TRBJ1-2	TRBV28	CASGTLNYGYTF
TRBJ1-6	TRBV6-5	CASSRERASNSPLHF
TRBJ1-4	TRBV19	CASSAGPGQGARTNEKLFF
TRBJ2-1	TRBV7-2	CASSLVLSRGNEQFF
TRBJ2-5	TRBV20-1	CSARVAGTGDWKTQYF
TRBJ2-3	TRBV5-6	CASRRGLAGADTQYF
TRBJ2-5	TRBV2	CASSERGSVRKTQYF
TRBJ2-4	TRBV6-2/TRBV6-3	CASSSLTLIPVPKNIQYF
TRBJ2-3	TRBV9	CASSADGSTDTQYF
TRBJ1-1	TRBV7-3	CASSPRGRIMNTEAFF
TRBJ1-1	TRBV20-1	CSATGTQGLNTEAFF
TRBJ1-1	TRBV24-1	CATHLRQMNTEAFF
TRBJ2-3	TRBV5-1	CASSLGTSGRTQYF
TRBJ2-3	TRBV2	CASSEDIADTQYF
TRBJ2-3	TRBV11-2	CASSIGENTDTQYF
TRBJ1-4	TRBV5-1	CASSLVRGAQEKLFF
TRBJ1-2	TRBV7-3	CASSFYGGLGYTF
TRBJ1-2	TRBV29-1	CSVGTGAANYGYTF
TRBJ2-4	TRBV27	CASSFTGTGVLSVAKNIQYF
TRBJ2-2	TRBV18	CASSPPGELFF
TRBJ2-5	TRBV6-2/TRBV6-3	CASSYPRKETQYF
TRBJ1-5	TRBV6-2/TRBV6-3	CASSYSTGASNQPQHF